In its sample, the clone carrying this T cell receptor beta chain was seen many times. Its antigen is not identified. RNA transcripts yielded amplified TCR beta CDR3 regions. First-round RT-PCR of the TCR CDR3 relied on the HTBI primer set. TCRdb re-derived calls from the multiplex PCR reads in MiXCR, one entry per CDR3 protein. In the table there are fewer than 600,000 distinct CDR3 sequences, roughly 15% of which are singletons. Investigators excluded patients with uncontrolled infection, other autoimmune disease, pregnancy or lactation. These data are taken from a study of T cells in Graves' hyperthyroidism and ophthalmopathy. Findings and caveats of the study: Ophthalmopathy was told apart from stable hyperthyroidism by a 13 V-J model. Blood also showed most of the thyroid clonotypes that were expanded above 0.001.

CDR3 length: 16 residues. Deletions cut 5 bases from V and 4 bases from J, with 19 bases between. The germline gives CDR1 LNHDA, CDR2 SQIVND (reference sequence). V gene TRBV19 combines with J gene TRBJ2-3; D possibly uses TRBD1 or TRBD2 (5 bases each). This receptor was obtained from a woman aged 40 to 50 with Graves' hyperthyroidism. Sequencing was performed on blood. As DNA, the CDR3 is TGTGCCAGTAGTTCCCGGGGCACTCCTAGCCCAGATACGCAGTATTTT. Encoded protein: CASSSRGTPSPDTQYF.